The T cell receptor beta chain under discussion was sequenced for a study of shared clonotypes between healthy human individuals. CDR1 SGHTA and CDR2 FQGNSA come from the germline V gene. The CDR3 consists of 14 residues. The V segment lost 5 bases and the J segment 0 bases; nucleotides outside the gene matches: 4. Clones were sequenced by immunoSEQ multiplex PCR, and TCRdb holds only the in-frame ones, with some missing. Seen here are about 660,000 clones, approximately 79% observed once, and the top ten hold approximately 1.7%. As for this clone: The sample carries other DNA sequences with the same CDR3.

The chain recombines TRBV7-2 with TRBJ2-7, with 7 bases lining up with TRBD2. The source is a woman in her twenties or thirties in good health. The sample was memory CD4+ T cells sorted from blood. Subset: CD45RA-negative fraction. This chain's CDR3 is CASSSQRDSYEQYF. The CDR3 region has the DNA TGTGCCAGCAGCAGCCAGCGGGACTCCTACGAGCAGTACTTC.